Sequencing of this T cell receptor (beta chain) was carried out in a study of cytomegalovirus exposure and HLA in healthy donors. The wider study: Among around 400 genotyped donors, roughly 80% fell in the Caucasian-associated ancestry cluster.

On this clone itself: What it binds is not known.

Points from the study as a whole: Common viral pathogens seemed, in a later analysis, to connect with several of the most significant clusters. Serostatus for CMV was the only available immune exposure information. Earlier results showed most TCR beta V segments being productive about 87% or about 30% of the time.

Both 60 Vbeta primers and 13 Jbeta primers went into the PCR. TCRdb's copy holds only in-frame clones and misses some; the assay was immunoSEQ multiplex PCR. The sample shows 90,000 to 110,000 clones, roughly two thirds of them seen only once. From germline, CDR1 is KGHSH and CDR2 LQKENI. Losses at the gene ends were 3 bases for V and 6 bases for J; bases not matched to a gene: 15. This CDR3 has 18 residues. The specimen sequenced was PBMCs. The TCR comes from a man aged 35-49 years in good health and CMV-seronegative. The chain joins TRBV18 to TRBJ2-1; 9 bases align to TRBD1. The CDR3 protein is CASSPSPGTGMGANEQFF. CDR3 bases: TGTGCCAGCTCACCCAGTCCCGGGACAGGGATGGGAGCCAATGAGCAGTTCTTC.